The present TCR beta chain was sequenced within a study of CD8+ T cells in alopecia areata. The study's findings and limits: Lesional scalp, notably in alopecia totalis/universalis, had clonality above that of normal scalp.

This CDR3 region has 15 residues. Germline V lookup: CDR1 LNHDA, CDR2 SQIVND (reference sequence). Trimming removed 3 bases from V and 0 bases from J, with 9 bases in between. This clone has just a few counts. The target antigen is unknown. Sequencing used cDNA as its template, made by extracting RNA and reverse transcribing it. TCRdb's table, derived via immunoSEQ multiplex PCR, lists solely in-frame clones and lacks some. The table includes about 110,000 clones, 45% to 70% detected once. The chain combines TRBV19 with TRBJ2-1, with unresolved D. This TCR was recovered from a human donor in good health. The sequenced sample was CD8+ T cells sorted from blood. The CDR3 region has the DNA TGTGCCAGTAGTATCCTAGAGAACTCCTACAATGAGCAGTTCTTC. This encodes CASSILENSYNEQFF.